A single sample is the source of the 6 T cell receptor beta chains below, sequenced in a study of cytomegalovirus exposure and HLA in healthy donors. PCR used 60 Vbeta primers and 13 Jbeta primers. Using immunoSEQ multiplex PCR, the repertoire was profiled, and TCRdb retains in-frame clones only, with some absent. This table has around 200,000 clones, about 85% appearing once. Sequencing was performed on PBMCs. Source of these receptors: a man aged 45-65 years in good health and CMV-seronegative.

This rearrangement joins TRBV13 to TRBJ2-2; 8 bases are a match to TRBD2. Germline loops: CDR1 PRHDT, CDR2 FYEKMQ (reference sequence). Losses at the gene ends were 5 bases for V and 5 bases for J; bases not matched to a gene: 10. The CDR3 extends over 16 amino acids. CDR3 sequence: CASSPIDGGATGELFF. CDR3 sequence (DNA): TGTGCCAGCAGCCCAATTGACGGGGGGGCTACCGGGGAGCTGTTTTTT.

In its sample, this clone was seen once. J is TRBJ2-1 and V is TRBV4-3; TRBD2 agrees at 9 bases. Germline CDR1 and CDR2: LGHNA and YSLEER. Losses at the gene ends were 2 bases for V and 3 bases for J; bases not matched to a gene: 5. The CDR3 contains 16 residues. CDR3 loop: CASSQYGTSFYNEQFF. The DNA for the CDR3 is TGCGCCAGCAGCCAATACGGGACTAGCTTCTACAATGAGCAGTTCTTC.

The V and J genes are TRBV27 and TRBJ2-7, with 14 bases fitting TRBD2. Germline CDR1 and CDR2: MNHEY and SMNVEV (reference sequence). The CDR3 consists of 16 residues. V lost 4 bases to trimming and J lost 7 bases; unmatched junction nucleotides: 9. CDR3 region: CASSWGLAGAPGEQYF. The DNA for the CDR3 is TGTGCCAGCAGTTGGGGACTAGCGGGGGCCCCGGGTGAGCAGTACTTC.

This rearrangement joins TRBV7-9 to TRBJ2-3; the D is unclear. CDR3 length: 13 residues. CDR1 and CDR2 from the germline V gene are SEHNR and FQNEAQ (reference sequence). V dropped 4 bases and J dropped 4 bases, with 9 bases sitting between them. The CDR3 loop reads CASSYLLADTQYF. As DNA, the CDR3 is TGTGCCAGCAGCTATCTCCTCGCAGATACGCAGTATTTT.

The rearrangement links TRBV13 to TRBJ2-7, with 7 bases lining up with TRBD1. The length of the CDR3 is 12 residues. Germline assignment: CDR1 PRHDT and CDR2 FYEKMQ (reference sequence). Trimming at V came to 5 bases and at J to 5 bases, leaving 3 bases not matched to a gene. The DNA of the CDR3 is TGTGCCAGCAGCCGTACAGGGGACGAGCAGTACTTC. It is translated as CASSRTGDEQYF.

The chain carries TRBV19 and TRBJ2-7; 10 bases match TRBD2. The CDR3 is 14 residues long. V lost 7 bases to trimming and J lost 2 bases; unmatched junction nucleotides: 5. CDR1 and CDR2 (germline): LNHDA, SQIVND (reference sequence). The CDR3 is CASKPAGGPYEQYF. The CDR3, as DNA: TGTGCCAGTAAACCAGCGGGGGGGCCCTACGAGCAGTACTTC.